Listed here is a single T cell receptor beta chain. From germline, CDR1 is GTSNPN and CDR2 SVGIG (reference sequence). This CDR3 is built from 14 residues. Trimming shortened V by 2 bases and J by 5 bases, and 15 bases separated the two germline ends. TCRdb's copy holds only in-frame clones and misses some; the assay was immunoSEQ multiplex PCR. The sample includes 25,000 to 30,000 clones, approximately 84% of them seen just once. This sample stems from a study of blood T cell repertoires in COVID-19. Study-wide context: The origin of the acute and convalescent COVID-19 samples was the United States, Italy and Spain.

The V call is TRBV30, the J call TRBJ1-2; D possibly corresponds to TRBD1 (5 bases). The sequence was obtained from a woman older than 75 with acute or convalescent COVID-19. The sequenced sample consisted of peripheral blood. The CDR3, as DNA: TGTGCCTGGAGTTTATCCGGGACTCATTATGGCTACACCTTC. Translating gives CAWSLSGTHYGYTF.